The 15 T cell receptor beta chains below all came from one sample that was sequenced in a study of OX40 agonist ivuxolimab in advanced cancers. Measured with immunoSEQ multiplex PCR; TCRdb has only the in-frame clones, and not every one. The sample has around 80,000 clones, approximately 95% seen once. The sample was CD4+ or CD8+ T cells sorted from blood, taken in a trial of the OX40 agonist ivuxolimab. All receptors derive from an adult with an advanced solid tumor such as melanoma, head and neck, liver or kidney cancer.

The rearrangement links TRBV5-1 to TRBJ2-7, with D perhaps matching TRBD2 (7 bases). Germline CDR1 SGHRS, CDR2 YFSETQ. Trimming removed 6 bases at V and 2 bases at J, with 30 bases between. This CDR3 region has 19 residues. The CDR3 region is CASIPWGGQGSSFAYEQYF. CDR3 bases: TGCGCCAGCATCCCCTGGGGAGGGCAGGGGTCCTCTTTCGCCTACGAGCAGTACTTC.

The J gene is TRBJ2-7, the V gene TRBV27; 8 bases are shared with TRBD1. The V gene's germline CDR1 is MNHEY and CDR2 SMNVEV (reference sequence). V was clipped by 5 bases and J by 3 bases; unmatched bases: 6. This CDR3 has 14 residues. In DNA form, the CDR3 reads TGTGCCAGCAGTGCAGGGGGCCCTTACTACGAGCAGTACTTC. Its translation is CASSAGGPYYEQYF.

The chain employs TRBV11-3 and TRBJ2-1, with TRBD2 matching over 11 bases. Germline V gene data show CDR1 as SGHNT and CDR2 as YENEEA. The CDR3 runs 15 residues. V gave up 5 bases and J gave up 4 bases; unmatched junction bases: 4. CDR3 bases: TGTGCCAGCAGCCCTGGGACTAGCGGATACAATGAGCAGTTCTTC. It translates to CASSPGTSGYNEQFF.

The CDR3 DNA reads TGTGCCAGCAGTTCGTCCCAAGAGACCCAGTACTTC. It is translated as CASSSSQETQYF. This sequence joins TRBV6-5 and TRBJ2-5; D is undetermined. The CDR3 is made up of 12 amino acids. V lost 4 bases and J lost 1, with 4 bases in between. Germline-derived CDR1 and CDR2 are MNHEY and SVGAGI.

This chain links TRBV7-9 with TRBJ2-5; 12 nucleotides align to TRBD2. This CDR3 is 15 amino acids long. Trimming removed 6 bases from V and 2 bases from J; junction bases left unmatched: 4. Germline V CDR1 and CDR2: SEHNR, FQNEAQ (reference sequence). The CDR3 DNA reads TGTGCCAGCAGGAGCACTAGCGGGGGGCAAGAGACCCAGTACTTC. Translation gives CASRSTSGGQETQYF.

V gene TRBV7-3 combines with J gene TRBJ1-1, with D possibly being TRBD1 (5 bases). The CDR3 is 15 amino acids. Looked up from germline, CDR1 is SGHTA and CDR2 is FQGTGA. The V end was cut by 5 bases, the J end by 1 base, with 14 bases between. The CDR3: CASSPLIGANTEAFF. DNA of the CDR3: TGTGCCAGCAGCCCCTTGATAGGGGCGAACACTGAAGCTTTCTTT.

The gene calls are TRBV7-9 and TRBJ2-3, with TRBD2 matching over 10 bases. The CDR3 is 17 amino acids. After removal of 2 bases from V and 0 bases from J, the junction contained 5 bases not matched to a gene. Germline V lookup: CDR1 SEHNR, CDR2 FQNEAQ (reference sequence). The CDR3 DNA reads TGTGCCAGCAGCTTAATCAGGACTAGCGGAAGCACAGATACGCAGTATTTT. It specifies CASSLIRTSGSTDTQYF.

The chain has TRBV10-2 and TRBJ1-1; D possibly corresponds to TRBD1 (5 bases). Germline V gives CDR1 WSHSY, CDR2 SAAADI. Trimming removed 9 bases at V and 1 base at J, with 9 bases between. The CDR3 sequence is 12 residues long. Here the CDR3 DNA reads TGCGCCAGTCTGAGGGGGAACACTGAAGCTTTCTTT. Translated, it gives CASLRGNTEAFF.

The V gene is TRBV5-5, the J gene TRBJ2-7, with 8 bases matching TRBD1. Trimming took 4 bases from V and 6 from J; bases not matched to a gene: 3. Germline CDR1 and CDR2: SGHKS and YYEKEE (reference sequence). The CDR3 sequence is 12 residues long. The CDR3 loop reads CASSPTGAEQYF. The CDR3, as DNA: TGTGCCAGCAGCCCGACAGGGGCCGAGCAGTACTTC.

The V gene is TRBV25-1, the J gene TRBJ2-6; either TRBD1 or TRBD2 may fit D (6 bases each). This CDR3 is built from 17 residues. Germline CDR1 reads MGHDK; CDR2 reads SYGVNS. Trimming shortened V by 3 bases and J by 0 bases, and 12 bases separated the two germline ends. This CDR3 is CASSDGGELSGANVLTF. The CDR3, as DNA: TGTGCCAGCAGTGACGGGGGCGAGCTCTCTGGGGCCAACGTCCTGACTTTC.

V and J are TRBV9 and TRBJ2-5; D is perhaps TRBD1 or TRBD2 (5 bases each). The CDR3 is 14 amino acids. CDR1 is SGDLS, CDR2 YYNGEE, per germline. Between the trimmed V and J ends, which lost 3 bases and 5 bases, there was a span of 14 bases. CDR3 nucleotide sequence: TGTGCCAGCAGCGCCGGGACCTTAGAGGAGACCCAGTACTTC. It specifies CASSAGTLEETQYF.

This rearrangement joins TRBV27 to TRBJ2-6; D remains ambiguous. The V end lost 3 bases, the J end lost 9 bases, and 9 bases lay between the germline ends. The CDR3 is 13 residues long. The germline V gene has CDR1 MNHEY and CDR2 SMNVEV (reference sequence). The CDR3 is CASSFQNFNVLTF. CDR3 sequence (DNA): TGTGCCAGCAGTTTCCAAAACTTCAACGTCCTGACTTTC.

This chain links TRBV7-7 with TRBJ2-7; 8 bases align to TRBD1. Germline loops: CDR1 SSHAT, CDR2 FNYEAQ (reference sequence). The CDR3 loop spans 14 amino acids. The J segment lost 2 bases and the V segment lost 4 bases, leaving 4 bases of the junction unmatched. The DNA of the CDR3 is TGTGCCAGCAGCTCCGGGACAGGTACCTACGAGCAGTACTTC. Its translation is CASSSGTGTYEQYF. The entire variable domain, with the rest obtained from reference TRBV7-7 and TRBJ2-7, is as follows: GAGVSQSPRYKVTKRGQDVTLRCDPISSHATLYWYQQALGQGPEFLTYFNYEAQPDKSGLPSDRFSAERPEGSISTLTIQRTEQRDSAMYRCASSSGTGTYEQYFGPGTRLTVT.

The chain links TRBV7-3 to TRBJ2-2; D is unresolved. Germline CDR1 and CDR2: SGHTA and FQGTGA. This CDR3 is built from 12 residues. V lost 0 bases, J lost 5 bases, and 1 base lay in between. The CDR3 coding sequence is TGTGCCAGCAGCTTAACAACCGGGGAGCTGTTTTTT. It codes for CASSLTTGELFF.

Only one count was recorded for this clone. The rearrangement uses TRBV6-5 and TRBJ2-6; D not resolved. V lost 2 bases and J 4 bases, leaving 12 bases between the germline ends. The CDR3 covers 16 residues. Looked up from germline, CDR1 is MNHEY and CDR2 is SVGAGI. The CDR3 bases are TGTGCCAGCAGTTACGGGCCCGTCGCAGGGGCCAACGTCCTGACTTTC. Translating gives CASSYGPVAGANVLTF.